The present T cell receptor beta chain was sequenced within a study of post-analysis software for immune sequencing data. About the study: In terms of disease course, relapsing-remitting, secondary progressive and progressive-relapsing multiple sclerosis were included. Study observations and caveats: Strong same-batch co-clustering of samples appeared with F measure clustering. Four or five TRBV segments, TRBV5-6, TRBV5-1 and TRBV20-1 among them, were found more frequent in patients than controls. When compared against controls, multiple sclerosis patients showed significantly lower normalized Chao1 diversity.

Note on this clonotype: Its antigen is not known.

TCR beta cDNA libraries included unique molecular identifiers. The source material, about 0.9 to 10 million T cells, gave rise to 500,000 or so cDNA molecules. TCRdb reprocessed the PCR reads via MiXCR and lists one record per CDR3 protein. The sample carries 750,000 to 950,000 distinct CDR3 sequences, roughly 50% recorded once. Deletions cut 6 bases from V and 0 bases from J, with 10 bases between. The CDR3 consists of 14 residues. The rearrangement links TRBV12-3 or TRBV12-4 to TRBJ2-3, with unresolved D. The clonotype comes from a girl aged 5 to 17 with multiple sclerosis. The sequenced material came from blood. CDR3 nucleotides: TGTGCCAGCAGCCCAGAACGAAGCACAGATACGCAGTATTTT. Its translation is CASSPERSTDTQYF.